The clone carrying this T cell receptor beta chain was seen a handful of times. Its antigen is unidentified. It was with 60 Vbeta and 13 Jbeta primers that the PCR ran. The method was immunoSEQ multiplex PCR; TCRdb's version includes in-frame clones alone and lacks a portion of them. Among 100,000 to 150,000 clones listed, around 78% were seen once. These data are taken from a study of cytomegalovirus exposure and HLA in healthy donors. Study-level points and caveats: TCR beta chains associated with HLA were, in a later analysis, more clonally expanded than equally common others. Reports indicated that the classifier achieved high specificity and sensitivity in diagnosing cytomegalovirus status. Accurate predictions that matched the HLA-A and HLA-B alleles of most subjects were reportedly made from TCR beta sequences. Donors belonging to an Asian-associated ancestry cluster reportedly showed fewer N-insertions in productive TCRs than the roughly 670-donor mean, according to what a later analysis found.

Trimming removed 7 bases at V and 3 bases at J, with 19 bases between. The CDR3 contains 15 residues. Germline V gene sequence: CDR1 MNHNS, CDR2 SASEGT. This clonotype originated in a woman between 40 and 50 years old in good health and CMV-seronegative. The chain recombines TRBV6-1 with TRBJ2-7, with D possibly being TRBD1 (6 bases). Specimen: PBMCs. CDR3 in amino acids: CASTLGAREGYEQYF. CDR3 sequence (DNA): TGTGCCAGCACCTTGGGGGCCAGGGAAGGCTACGAGCAGTACTTC.